This record covers a single TCR beta chain. Trimming took 5 bases from V and 2 from J; bases not matched to a gene: 10. Germline V lookup: CDR1 SGHVS, CDR2 FQNEAQ. This CDR3 spans 16 amino acids. This record belongs to a study of blood T cell repertoires in COVID-19. Study-wide background: Specimens from acute and convalescent COVID-19 originated in the United States, Italy and Spain. PBMCs, B-cell-depleted T cells, or T cells provided the cDNA or gDNA that made up the material.

Individuals drawn from 20 to 25 US areas were about 18 to 89 years old. Each recovered donor of Cohort 3 presented with two negative PCRs, clearance, or symptom resolution. TCRdb's copy holds only in-frame clones and misses some; the assay was immunoSEQ multiplex PCR. The sample gives roughly 46,000 clones, approximately 86% of which show up once; 3.1% is in the top ten. This TCR was recovered from a woman aged 50 to 65 who had recovered from COVID-19. The sequencing input was PBMCs or T cells enriched from blood (not recorded which). The J gene is TRBJ2-5, the V gene TRBV7-8; 8 bases fit TRBD1. Written as DNA, the CDR3 is TGTGCCAGCAGCCCAGGGGGCCGCAGTTATCAAGAGACCCAGTACTTC. Amino acids: CASSPGGRSYQETQYF. Full variable domain (missing parts from reference TRBV7-8 and TRBJ2-5): GAGVSQSPRYKVAKRGQDVALRCDPISGHVSLFWYQQALGQGPEFLTYFQNEAQLDKSGLPSDRFFAERPEGSVSTLKIQRTQQEDSAVYLCASSPGGRSYQETQYFGPGTRLLVL.